This TCR beta chain originates from a study of T cell responses to AZD1222 COVID-19 vaccine. Sequenced by immunoSEQ multiplex PCR; TCRdb stores in-frame clones only, minus some. Among around 220,000 clones listed, around 94% were seen once. V was trimmed by 5 bases and J by 9 bases, leaving 11 bases between them. Germline loops: CDR1 LNHDA, CDR2 SQIVND (reference sequence). The CDR3 is 12 residues long. Sequenced here: peripheral blood, sampled 28 days after the second dose of the MenACWY control vaccine. This chain joins TRBV19 and TRBJ2-1, with D unresolved. This TCR was recovered from an adult who received the MenACWY meningococcal vaccine as a control. The CDR3 is CASSLYYGEQFF. The DNA for the CDR3 is TGTGCCAGTAGTCTATACTACGGTGAGCAGTTCTTC.